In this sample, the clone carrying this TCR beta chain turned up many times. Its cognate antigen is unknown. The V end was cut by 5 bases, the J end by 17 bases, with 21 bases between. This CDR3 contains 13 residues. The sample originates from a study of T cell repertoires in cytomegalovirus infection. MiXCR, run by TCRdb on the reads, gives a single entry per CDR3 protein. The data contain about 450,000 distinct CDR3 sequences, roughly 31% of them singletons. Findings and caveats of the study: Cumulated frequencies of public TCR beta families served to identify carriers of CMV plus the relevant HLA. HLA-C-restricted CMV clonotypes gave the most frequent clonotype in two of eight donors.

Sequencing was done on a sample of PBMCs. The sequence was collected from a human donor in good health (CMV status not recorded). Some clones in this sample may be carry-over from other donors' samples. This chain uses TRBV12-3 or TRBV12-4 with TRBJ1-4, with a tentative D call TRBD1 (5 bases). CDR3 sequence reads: CASSLGPGQGGFF. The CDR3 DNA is TGTGCCAGCAGTCTCGGGCCTGGGCAGGGAGGATTTTTT.